This T cell receptor beta chain is drawn from a study of PD-1 blockade in classical Hodgkin lymphoma. The sample's time point: cycle 4 day 1 (C4D1), after 6 weeks of nivolumab. Autologous stem cell transplantation was followed by relapse in every patient, and brentuximab vedotin exposure varied. CDR3 length: 15 residues. V gave up 2 bases and J gave up 3 bases, with 13 bases separating them. Germline V lookup: CDR1 SGHVS, CDR2 FNYEAQ. Sequencing used immunoSEQ multiplex PCR; TCRdb keeps in-frame clones, though not all of them. This table has about 41,000 clones, around 69% appearing once. The chain uses TRBV7-6 and TRBJ1-1; a possible D gene is TRBD1 (5 bases). The sequence derives from a human donor with classical Hodgkin lymphoma. Sequencing was performed on peripheral blood mononuclear cells (PBMCs), taken before the fourth cycle of nivolumab. The CDR3 DNA is TGTGCCAGCAGCTTATTCGCCGGGGCGGACACTGAAGCTTTCTTT. This gives the protein CASSLFAGADTEAFF.